Below are 9 T cell receptor beta chains sequenced from a single sample in a study of T cell responses to AZD1222 COVID-19 vaccine. The protocol was immunoSEQ multiplex PCR, while the TCRdb copy is restricted to in-frame clones and leaves out a portion. Found here are 100,000 to 120,000 clones, about 87% of them singletons; the top ten hold about 16%. The material sequenced was peripheral blood, taken 28 days after the second AZD1222 dose. The receptors derive from an adult who received the AZD1222 COVID-19 vaccine.

V and J are TRBV4-1 and TRBJ2-7; tentatively, D is TRBD2 (5 bases). Germline V gene sequence: CDR1 MGHRA, CDR2 YSYEKL. V dropped 4 bases and J dropped 6 bases, with 13 bases sitting between them. There are 13 residues in the CDR3. The CDR3 loop reads CASSPLPRGEQYF. The CDR3 DNA sequence: TGCGCCAGCAGCCCCTTGCCCCGGGGCGAGCAGTACTTC.

This clone was detected once. This rearrangement joins TRBV19 to TRBJ1-2, with 9 bases that match TRBD1. The junction had 6 bases not matched to a gene; V was cut back by 5 bases and J by 5 bases. Germline V gene lookup returns CDR1 LNHDA and CDR2 SQIVND (reference sequence). The CDR3 contains 14 residues. CDR3 in DNA: TGTGCCAGTAGTCAAGACAGGGGGAGTTATGGCTACACCTTC. Translation: CASSQDRGSYGYTF.

This clone was seen only once. The chain has TRBV6-8 and TRBJ2-1; 11 bases align to TRBD2. This CDR3 is 17 amino acids long. After removal of 2 bases from V and 6 bases from J, the junction contained 9 bases not matched to a gene. Germline CDR1 MNHGY, CDR2 SAAAGT. The CDR3 DNA reads as TGTGCCAGCAGTTACGGTTTAGCGGGGGGGCTGGTCAATGAGCAGTTCTTC. Its translation is CASSYGLAGGLVNEQFF.

This clone is a singleton in its sample. The chain links TRBV13 to TRBJ1-1; the match to TRBD1 covers 9 bases. CDR3 length equals 18 residues. V was pared by 5 bases and J by 3 bases, with 16 bases of the junction left unmatched. The germline V gene has CDR1 PRHDT and CDR2 FYEKMQ (reference sequence). The CDR3 DNA reads as TGTGCCAGCAGCCAATATACAGGGGGCGTTGGGCCCGACACTGAAGCTTTCTTT. Protein product: CASSQYTGGVGPDTEAFF.

The rearrangement joins TRBV21-1 to TRBJ1-5. TRBV21-1 is a known pseudogene. The CDR3 contains 15 residues. The CDR3 DNA reads TGTGCCAGCAGCAAAGAACCCGGGGTCAGGCAGCCCCAGCATTTT. Translating it yields CASSKEPGVRQPQHF.

This clone has a single count. CDR3 nucleotide sequence: TGCGCCAGCAGCTTGGTGAGGGGGTCCGCGGGGAATGAGCAGTTCTTC. Its protein product is CASSLVRGSAGNEQFF. V and J are TRBV5-1 and TRBJ2-1, with D possibly called TRBD1 or TRBD2 (6 bases each). V lost 0 bases and J 7 bases, leaving 17 bases between the germline ends. This CDR3 region has 16 residues. The germline gives CDR1 SGHRS, CDR2 YFSETQ.

J is TRBJ2-1 and V is TRBV29-1, with D possibly TRBD2 on 5 matching bases. The V and J ends lost 1 base and 4 bases respectively, with 11 bases between them. CDR1 and CDR2 from the germline V gene are SQVTM and ANQGSEA. This CDR3 region has 14 residues. The CDR3 is CSVEAYGLYNEQFF. The CDR3 DNA follows: TGCAGCGTTGAAGCCTACGGACTTTACAATGAGCAGTTCTTC.

V gene TRBV7-9 combines with J gene TRBJ1-1; 8 bases are shared with TRBD1. Unmatched junction bases numbered 11, after V lost 4 bases and J lost 4 bases. The CDR3 length is 16 residues. Germline CDR1 reads SEHNR; CDR2 reads FQNEAQ (reference sequence). The CDR3 coding sequence is TGTGCCAGCAGCTCGCCCCCTCCCGGGACAGGCACTGAAGCTTTCTTT. Translating it yields CASSSPPPGTGTEAFF.

This sequence joins TRBV5-1 and TRBJ1-1; D is uncertain. Trimming removed 5 bases from V and 2 bases from J, with 13 bases in between. The CDR3 length is 14 residues. Germline CDR1 reads SGHRS; CDR2 reads YFSETQ. CDR3 DNA: TGCGCCAGCAGTCCGGGAGTCCGTAACACTGAAGCTTTCTTT. Translation gives CASSPGVRNTEAFF.